Described below is a single TCR beta chain sequence and its context. Its antigen is as yet unknown. The sample is drawn from a study of CD8+ T cells in alopecia areata. Whole-study findings and limits: Expanded CD8+ clones among the top 100, and scalp clonality, were significantly decreased by tofacitinib.

Treatment defined: oral pan-JAK inhibitor, 5-10 mg twice daily. Sequencing relied on a cDNA template that was reverse transcribed from extracted RNA. Produced via immunoSEQ multiplex PCR; TCRdb's table is partial and in-frame only. Of about 220,000 clones in the sample, about 50% were seen once. V lost 6 bases, J lost 6 bases, and 9 bases stayed unmatched. Looked up from germline, CDR1 is MNHEY and CDR2 is SVGAGI. The CDR3 is 14 residues long. The receptor's source is a human donor with alopecia areata. Sample: CD4+ T cells sorted from blood, taken at week 4, from a patient treated with tofacitinib. The rearrangement uses TRBV6-5 and TRBJ2-7, with 9 nucleotides matching TRBD1. CDR3 protein: CASSWDRDALEQYF. The DNA for the CDR3 is TGTGCCAGCAGCTGGGACAGGGATGCCCTCGAGCAGTACTTC.